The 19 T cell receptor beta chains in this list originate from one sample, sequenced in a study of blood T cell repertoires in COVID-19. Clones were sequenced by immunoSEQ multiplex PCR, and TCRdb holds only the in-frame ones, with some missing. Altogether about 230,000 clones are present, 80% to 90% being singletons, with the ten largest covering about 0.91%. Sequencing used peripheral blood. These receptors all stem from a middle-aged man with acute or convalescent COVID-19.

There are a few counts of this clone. CDR3 nucleotide sequence: TGTGCCAGCAGCCAAATTAGCGGGGGGTACAATGAGCAGTTCTTC. Protein product: CASSQISGGYNEQFF. This chain joins TRBV3-1 (or the pseudogene TRBV3-2) and TRBJ2-1, with 10 bases lining up with TRBD2. J gave up 4 bases and V 2 bases, and 2 bases lay outside the gene matches. The CDR3 has 15 residues. CDR1 and CDR2 (germline): LGHDT, YNNKEL (reference sequence).

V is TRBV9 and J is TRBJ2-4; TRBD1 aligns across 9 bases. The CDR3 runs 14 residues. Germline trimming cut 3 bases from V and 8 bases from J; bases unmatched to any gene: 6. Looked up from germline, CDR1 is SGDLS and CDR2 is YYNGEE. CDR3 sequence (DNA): TGTGCCAGCAGCGGCCGGGACAGGGCGGACATTCAGTACTTC. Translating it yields CASSGRDRADIQYF. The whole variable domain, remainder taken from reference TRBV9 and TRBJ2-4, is DSGVTQTPKHLITATGQRVTLRCSPRSGDLSVYWYQQSLDQGLQFLIQYYNGEERAKGNILERFSAQQFPDLHSELNLSSLELGDSALYFCASSGRDRADIQYFGAGTRLSVL.

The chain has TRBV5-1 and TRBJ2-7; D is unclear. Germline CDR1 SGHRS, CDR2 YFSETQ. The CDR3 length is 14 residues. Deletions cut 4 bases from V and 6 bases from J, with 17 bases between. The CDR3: CASSPSSGDSEQYF. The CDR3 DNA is TGCGCCAGCAGCCCGTCGTCGGGTGACTCCGAGCAGTACTTC.

CDR3: CASRTGDRDGYTF. The CDR3 DNA reads TGTGCCAGCAGGACAGGGGATCGTGATGGCTACACCTTC. The chain is built from TRBV27 and TRBJ1-2; 8 bases agree with TRBD1. The CDR3 contains 13 residues. The V gene's germline CDR1 is MNHEY and CDR2 SMNVEV (reference sequence). V lost 6 bases and J lost 6; bases outside the gene matches: 6.

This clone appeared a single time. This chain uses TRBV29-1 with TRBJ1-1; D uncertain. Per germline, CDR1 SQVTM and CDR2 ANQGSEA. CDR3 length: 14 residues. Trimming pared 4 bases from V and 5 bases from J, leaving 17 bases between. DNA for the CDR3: TGCAGCGTTGTAGGCGGTTTAGTTGAAACTGAAGCTTTCTTT. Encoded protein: CSVVGGLVETEAFF.

CDR3 bases: TGTGCCAGCAGTTACTCGGTTTTAGGGACATCCTACGAGCAGTACTTC. It codes for CASSYSVLGTSYEQYF. V and J are TRBV6-5 and TRBJ2-7, with a possible D match to TRBD1 (6 bases). Germline values: CDR1 MNHEY, CDR2 SVGAGI. CDR3 size: 16 residues. Trimming shortened V by 0 bases and J by 1 base, and 13 bases separated the two germline ends.

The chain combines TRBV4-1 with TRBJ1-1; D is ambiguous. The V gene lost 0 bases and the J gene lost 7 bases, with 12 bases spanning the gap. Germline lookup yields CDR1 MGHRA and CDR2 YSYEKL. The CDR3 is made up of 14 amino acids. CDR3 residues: CASSQEETRSEAFF. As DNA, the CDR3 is TGCGCCAGCAGCCAAGAGGAGACCCGGAGTGAAGCTTTCTTT.

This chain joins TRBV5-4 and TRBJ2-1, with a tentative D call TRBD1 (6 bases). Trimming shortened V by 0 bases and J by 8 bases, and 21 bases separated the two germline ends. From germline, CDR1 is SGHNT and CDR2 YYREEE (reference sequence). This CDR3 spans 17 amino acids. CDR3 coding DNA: TGTGCCAGCAGCTTGGCGTTTTCAGGGGTTAACCAGGATGAGCAGTTCTTC. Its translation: CASSLAFSGVNQDEQFF.

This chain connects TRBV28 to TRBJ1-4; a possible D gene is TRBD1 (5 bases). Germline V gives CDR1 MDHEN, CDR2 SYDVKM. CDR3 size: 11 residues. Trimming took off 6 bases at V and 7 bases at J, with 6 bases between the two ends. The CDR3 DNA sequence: TGTGCCAGCAGGGACATTGAAAAACTGTTTTTT. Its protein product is CASRDIEKLFF.

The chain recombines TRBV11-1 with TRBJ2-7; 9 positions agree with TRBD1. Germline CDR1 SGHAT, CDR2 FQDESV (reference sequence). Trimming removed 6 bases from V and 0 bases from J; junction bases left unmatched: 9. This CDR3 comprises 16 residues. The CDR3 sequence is CASSPNRGRSSYEQYF. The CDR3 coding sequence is TGTGCCAGCAGTCCTAACAGGGGGCGAAGCTCCTACGAGCAGTACTTC.

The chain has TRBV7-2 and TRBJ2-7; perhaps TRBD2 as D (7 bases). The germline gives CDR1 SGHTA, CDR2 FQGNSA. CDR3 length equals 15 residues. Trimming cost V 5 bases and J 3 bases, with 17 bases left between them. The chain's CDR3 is CASSLRGGFGYEQYF. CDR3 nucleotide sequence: TGTGCCAGCAGCCTTAGGGGGGGCTTCGGCTACGAGCAGTACTTC.

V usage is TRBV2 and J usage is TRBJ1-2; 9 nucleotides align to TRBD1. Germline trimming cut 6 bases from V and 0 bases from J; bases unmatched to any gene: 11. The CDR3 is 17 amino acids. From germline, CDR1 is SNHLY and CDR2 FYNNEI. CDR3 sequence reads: CASSRDREKPANYGYTF. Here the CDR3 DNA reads TGTGCCAGCAGCCGGGACAGGGAAAAACCAGCTAACTATGGCTACACCTTC.

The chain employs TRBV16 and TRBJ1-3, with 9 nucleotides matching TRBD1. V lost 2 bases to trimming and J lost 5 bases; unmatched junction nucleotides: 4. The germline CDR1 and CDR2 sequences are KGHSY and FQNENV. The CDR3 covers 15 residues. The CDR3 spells CASSQTGTGRNTIYF. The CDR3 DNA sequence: TGTGCCAGCAGCCAAACGGGGACAGGGAGAAACACCATATATTTT.

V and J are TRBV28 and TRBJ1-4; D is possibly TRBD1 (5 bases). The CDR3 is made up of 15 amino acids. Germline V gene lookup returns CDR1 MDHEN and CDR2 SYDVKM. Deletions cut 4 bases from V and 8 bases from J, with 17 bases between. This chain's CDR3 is CASSSTGPLGEKLFF. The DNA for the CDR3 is TGTGCCAGCAGTTCCACAGGCCCCCTCGGGGAAAAACTGTTTTTT. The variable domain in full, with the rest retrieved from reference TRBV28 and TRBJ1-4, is DVKVTQSSRYLVKRTGEKVFLECVQDMDHENMFWYRQDPGLGLRLIYFSYDVKMKEKGDIPEGYSVSREKKERFSLILESASTNQTSMYLCASSSTGPLGEKLFFGSGTQLSVL.

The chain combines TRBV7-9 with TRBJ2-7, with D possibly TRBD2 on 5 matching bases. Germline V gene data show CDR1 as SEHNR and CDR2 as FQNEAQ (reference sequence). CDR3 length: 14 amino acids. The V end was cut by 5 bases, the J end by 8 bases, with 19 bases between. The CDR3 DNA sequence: TGTGCCAGCAGCCCGGCACTGGCGGGCGGTCAGCAGTACTTC. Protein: CASSPALAGGQQYF.

CDR3 nucleotides: TGCAGCGCCAGACTAAGTCAGAACACTGAAGCTTTCTTT. Amino acids: CSARLSQNTEAFF. The chain is built from TRBV29-1 and TRBJ1-1; no firm D call. Between the trimmed V and J ends, which lost 7 bases and 1 base, there was a span of 13 bases. The CDR3 loop spans 13 amino acids. CDR1 SQVTM and CDR2 ANQGSEA come from the germline V gene.

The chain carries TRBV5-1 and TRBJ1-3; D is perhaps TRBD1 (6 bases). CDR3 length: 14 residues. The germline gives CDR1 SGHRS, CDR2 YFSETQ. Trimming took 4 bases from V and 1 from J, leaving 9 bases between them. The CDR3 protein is CASSPGQSGNTIYF. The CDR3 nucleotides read TGCGCCAGCAGCCCCGGACAGTCTGGAAACACCATATATTTT.

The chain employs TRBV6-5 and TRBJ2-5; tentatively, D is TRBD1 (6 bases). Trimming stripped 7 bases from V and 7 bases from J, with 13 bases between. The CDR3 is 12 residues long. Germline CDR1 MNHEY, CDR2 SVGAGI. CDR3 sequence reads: CASTPGAGTQYF. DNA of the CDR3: TGTGCCAGCACCCCAGGGGCCGGGACCCAGTACTTC.

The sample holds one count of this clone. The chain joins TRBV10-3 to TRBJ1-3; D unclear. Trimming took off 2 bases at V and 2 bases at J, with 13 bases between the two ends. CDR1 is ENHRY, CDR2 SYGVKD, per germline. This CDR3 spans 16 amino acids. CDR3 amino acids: CAISERSDGPGNTIYF. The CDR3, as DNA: TGTGCCATCAGTGAGCGCAGCGACGGCCCTGGAAACACCATATATTTT.